A selection of T cell receptor beta chains follows, all from one sample in a study of blood T cells in healthy people across ages. TCRdb re-analysed the 5' RACE reads in MiXCR, keeping a single row per CDR3 protein. The sample holds about 930,000 distinct CDR3 sequences, just under 30% seen once. This sample was shared with a second study, whose subject was T cells of mothers and their children.

Sample: blood. The receptors were gathered from a woman in her forties in good health. CDR3s include the opening cysteine and the closing phenylalanine or tryptophan. Each record gives: clone size, V gene, J gene, CDR3 length, D gene, CDR3 DNA, CDR3 protein. D genes are given only for firm matches. A row's size may be missing; if present it is once, few, many or a size class.

size: -; V: TRBV19; J: TRBJ2-7; length: 14; D: TRBD1; DNA: TGTGCCAGTAGTATAGGAGGGGGCCGGGACGAGCAGTACTTC; CDR3: CASSIGGGRDEQYF
size: -; V: TRBV29-1; J: TRBJ1-2; length: 13; D: TRBD1; DNA: TGCAGCGTTGAGGCGCAGACAGGGAGTAGCTACACCTTC; CDR3: CSVEAQTGSSYTF
size: -; V: TRBV28; J: TRBJ2-7; length: 16; D: -; DNA: TGTGCCAGCATCCCCACTTGGGACCGACCTCTTGACGAGCAGTACTTC; CDR3: CASIPTWDRPLDEQYF
size: many; V: TRBV12-3/TRBV12-4; J: TRBJ2-7; length: 13; D: -; DNA: TGTGCCAGCAGTTTATTCTTGGGTACCGAGCAGTACTTC; CDR3: CASSLFLGTEQYF
size: -; V: TRBV6-2/TRBV6-3; J: TRBJ1-5; length: 17; D: TRBD1; DNA: TGTGCCAGCAGTGGGACCGGGACAGGGTCCAGCAATCAGCCCCAGCATTTT; CDR3: CASSGTGTGSSNQPQHF
size: -; V: TRBV18; J: TRBJ2-7; length: 14; D: -; DNA: TGTGCCAGCTCACCGCCGGGTTTCTCCTACGAGCAGTACTTC; CDR3: CASSPPGFSYEQYF
size: few; V: TRBV15; J: TRBJ1-5; length: 13; D: -; DNA: TGTGCCACCAGCTTAGGATCCAATCAGCCCCAGCATTTT; CDR3: CATSLGSNQPQHF
size: -; V: TRBV5-1; J: TRBJ1-4; length: 17; D: -; DNA: TGCGCCAGCAGCGCAAACACACAGAGTGCAACTAATGAAAAACTGTTTTTT; CDR3: CASSANTQSATNEKLFF
size: -; V: TRBV5-5; J: TRBJ2-5; length: 14; D: -; DNA: TGTGCCAGCAGCTTGATGGTGGAAAGAGAGACCCAGTACTTC; CDR3: CASSLMVERETQYF
size: many; V: TRBV9; J: TRBJ2-5; length: 13; D: -; DNA: TGTGCCAGCAGCGTATCGACAGAAGAGACCCAGTACTTC; CDR3: CASSVSTEETQYF
size: few; V: TRBV5-1; J: TRBJ2-3; length: 15; D: -; DNA: TGCGCCAGCAGCTTGGGGGTGGATGGGACAGATACGCAGTATTTT; CDR3: CASSLGVDGTDTQYF
size: few; V: TRBV18; J: TRBJ1-5; length: 15; D: -; DNA: TGTGCCAGCTCACCACAAAAGGGGGTGGGTCAGCCCCAGCATTTT; CDR3: CASSPQKGVGQPQHF
size: -; V: TRBV7-2; J: TRBJ2-7; length: 16; D: TRBD2; DNA: TGTGCCATAAACATTCCGACTAGCGGGGTTACCTACGAGCAGTACTTC; CDR3: CAINIPTSGVTYEQYF
size: few; V: TRBV5-1; J: TRBJ2-7; length: 12; D: -; DNA: TGCGCCAGCAGTGCCCAGGGACTCGAGCAGTACTTC; CDR3: CASSAQGLEQYF
size: -; V: TRBV2; J: TRBJ2-5; length: 13; D: -; DNA: TGTGCCAGCAGGGAGGGCGTGGGAGGGACCCAGTACTTC; CDR3: CASREGVGGTQYF
size: few; V: TRBV9; J: TRBJ2-2; length: 13; D: -; DNA: TGTGCCAGCAGCGTTACGGACCCCGGGGAGCTGTTTTTT; CDR3: CASSVTDPGELFF
size: -; V: TRBV4-2; J: TRBJ2-3; length: 14; D: TRBD1; DNA: TGTGCCGGCAGACAGGGGACAATAACAGATACGCAGTATTTT; CDR3: CAGRQGTITDTQYF
size: -; V: TRBV6-6; J: TRBJ1-1; length: 12; D: -; DNA: TGTGCCAGCAGTTACTCCTCAACTGAAGCTTTCTTT; CDR3: CASSYSSTEAFF
size: few; V: TRBV18; J: TRBJ2-2; length: 17; D: -; DNA: TGTGCCAGCTCACCGTCGGGGCTGGGGGCGAACACCGGGGAGCTGTTTTTT; CDR3: CASSPSGLGANTGELFF
size: few; V: TRBV4-3; J: TRBJ2-3; length: 22; D: TRBD2; DNA: TGCGCCAGCAGCCGAGGAGGACGTTGGGCTAGCGGGGGGGAAGATCGCACAGATACGCAGTATTTT; CDR3: CASSRGGRWASGGEDRTDTQYF
size: -; V: TRBV5-1; J: TRBJ1-1; length: 16; D: TRBD1; DNA: TGCGCCAGCAGCTTACCCCACAGGGGGGTGGACACTGAAGCTTTCTTT; CDR3: CASSLPHRGVDTEAFF
size: -; V: TRBV6-1; J: TRBJ1-5; length: 16; D: -; DNA: TGTGCCAGCAGAGAGCCGGGACTGGGAGGCAATCAGCCCCAGCATTTT; CDR3: CASREPGLGGNQPQHF
size: -; V: TRBV5-1; J: TRBJ2-1; length: 15; D: TRBD2; DNA: TGCGCCAGCAGCTTTGGGGGGGATTACTACAATGAGCAGTTCTTC; CDR3: CASSFGGDYYNEQFF
size: many; V: TRBV15; J: TRBJ2-7; length: 15; D: -; DNA: TGTGCCACCAGCAGAGATCCCGGACAATTCTACGAGCAGTACTTC; CDR3: CATSRDPGQFYEQYF
size: -; V: TRBV7-9; J: TRBJ1-2; length: 12; D: -; DNA: TGTGCCAGCAGGACGGAATTTGATGGCTACACCTTC; CDR3: CASRTEFDGYTF
size: many; V: TRBV4-3; J: TRBJ2-7; length: 15; D: -; DNA: TGCGCCAGCAGCCAAGGGGTACAGGGCAGCTACGAGCAGTACTTC; CDR3: CASSQGVQGSYEQYF
size: many; V: TRBV20-1; J: TRBJ1-4; length: 15; D: -; DNA: TGCAGTGCTAGAGGTGTAGGACCGAACGGTGAAAAACTGTTTTTT; CDR3: CSARGVGPNGEKLFF
size: once; V: TRBV29-1; J: TRBJ1-2; length: 13; D: -; DNA: TGCAGCGTTGAGTCCGGGGCTAAGTACGGCTACACCTTC; CDR3: CSVESGAKYGYTF
size: few; V: TRBV7-7; J: TRBJ1-3; length: 15; D: -; DNA: TGTGCTAGCAGCGCAGGGCCCAGCTCTGGAAACACCATATATTTT; CDR3: CASSAGPSSGNTIYF
size: few; V: TRBV6-5; J: TRBJ2-2; length: 16; D: TRBD1; DNA: TGTGCCAGCAGTTACTGGACAGGGTCGGCCACCGGGGAGCTGTTTTTT; CDR3: CASSYWTGSATGELFF
size: many; V: TRBV5-6; J: TRBJ2-3; length: 13; D: -; DNA: TGTGCCAGCAGCCCGGATGTAATGGATACGCAGTATTTT; CDR3: CASSPDVMDTQYF
size: many; V: TRBV20-1; J: TRBJ2-7; length: 13; D: -; DNA: TGCAGTGCTAGGGCCCCGCGGGGATTCGAGCAGTACTTC; CDR3: CSARAPRGFEQYF
size: -; V: TRBV24-1; J: TRBJ1-1; length: 14; D: TRBD1; DNA: TGTGCCACCAGTGGAGGACAGGGTTGGACTGAAGCTTTCTTT; CDR3: CATSGGQGWTEAFF
size: -; V: TRBV7-2; J: TRBJ1-4; length: 13; D: -; DNA: TGTGCCACCCAACTTTGGGGCGGAGAAAAACTGTTTTTT; CDR3: CATQLWGGEKLFF
size: few; V: TRBV29-1; J: TRBJ1-5; length: 12; D: TRBD1; DNA: TGCAGCGTTAGGGGGCAGGGACAGCCCCAGCATTTT; CDR3: CSVRGQGQPQHF
size: few; V: TRBV15; J: TRBJ2-6; length: 15; D: TRBD1; DNA: TGTGCCACCAGCGGACGGACAGGCTTGGCCAACGTCCTGACTTTC; CDR3: CATSGRTGLANVLTF
size: -; V: TRBV6-5; J: TRBJ2-7; length: 15; D: -; DNA: TGTGCCAGCAGGATATCCGGGTCCATCGGGGACGAGCAGTACTTC; CDR3: CASRISGSIGDEQYF
size: -; V: TRBV6-6; J: TRBJ2-7; length: 14; D: -; DNA: TGTGCCAGCGGGGGGGGGCTACACTCCTACGAGCAGTACTTC; CDR3: CASGGGLHSYEQYF
size: -; V: TRBV5-1; J: TRBJ1-1; length: 14; D: -; DNA: TGCGCCAGCAGCTGCTCCACTCAGTCCACTGAAGCTTTCTTT; CDR3: CASSCSTQSTEAFF
size: few; V: TRBV7-6; J: TRBJ1-5; length: 17; D: -; DNA: TGTGCCAGCAGCTTAGGTTCTCCAGGGGCTGGCAATCAGCCCCAGCATTTT; CDR3: CASSLGSPGAGNQPQHF
size: few; V: TRBV20-1; J: TRBJ2-3; length: 14; D: -; DNA: TGCAGTGCTCAGAGGACAGCCCGCACAGATACGCAGTATTTT; CDR3: CSAQRTARTDTQYF
size: few; V: TRBV5-1; J: TRBJ1-1; length: 15; D: -; DNA: TGCGCCAGCAGCTTGGAGCCGACGAGCGGCACTGAAGCTTTCTTT; CDR3: CASSLEPTSGTEAFF
size: -; V: TRBV9; J: TRBJ2-5; length: 16; D: TRBD1; DNA: TGTGCCAGCAGCGTAGGGGACAGAGCGCTAGGCAATGAGCAGTACTTC; CDR3: CASSVGDRALGNEQYF
size: -; V: TRBV7-2; J: TRBJ1-2; length: 14; D: -; DNA: TGTGCCAGCAGCTTGAGAAACGGGGGGCCGGGCTACACCTTC; CDR3: CASSLRNGGPGYTF
size: many; V: TRBV7-3; J: TRBJ2-7; length: 15; D: TRBD2; DNA: TGTGCCAGCAGCCTTACTAGCGGGGGGCGCTACGAGCAGTACTTC; CDR3: CASSLTSGGRYEQYF
size: -; V: TRBV29-1; J: TRBJ1-1; length: 11; D: -; DNA: TGCAGCGCCTCAGCAAGCACTGAAGCTTTCTTT; CDR3: CSASASTEAFF
size: -; V: TRBV5-1; J: TRBJ1-1; length: 17; D: TRBD1; DNA: TGCGCCAGCAGCCACGCCGGGACAGTGACCCCGGGGACTGAAGCTTTCTTT; CDR3: CASSHAGTVTPGTEAFF
size: -; V: TRBV12-3/TRBV12-4; J: TRBJ2-2; length: 12; D: -; DNA: TGTGCCAGCAGTACGGACACCGGGGAGCTGTTTTTT; CDR3: CASSTDTGELFF
size: -; V: TRBV7-6; J: TRBJ1-5; length: 14; D: -; DNA: TGTGCCAGCAGCTTATCTCATACCAATCAGCCCCAGCATTTT; CDR3: CASSLSHTNQPQHF
size: many; V: TRBV4-2; J: TRBJ2-3; length: 15; D: TRBD2; DNA: TGTGCCAGCAGCCAGACTAGCGGGGGGGCAGATACGCAGTATTTT; CDR3: CASSQTSGGADTQYF
size: -; V: TRBV7-3; J: TRBJ2-7; length: 14; D: -; DNA: TGTGCCAGCAGCCAAGGAGCGGGCCCCTACGAGCAGTACTTC; CDR3: CASSQGAGPYEQYF
size: many; V: TRBV7-3; J: TRBJ2-7; length: 14; D: -; DNA: TGTGCCAGCAGCTTAACGGAGGAACTCTACGAGCAGTACTTC; CDR3: CASSLTEELYEQYF
size: few; V: TRBV20-1; J: TRBJ2-5; length: 12; D: TRBD2; DNA: TGCAGTGCTCCGCGACAGACGCGGGAGCAGTACTTC; CDR3: CSAPRQTREQYF
size: few; V: TRBV20-1; J: TRBJ1-2; length: 13; D: -; DNA: TGCAGTGCTATCGTCAGGCAATCGGATGGCTACACCTTC; CDR3: CSAIVRQSDGYTF
size: -; V: TRBV28; J: TRBJ2-7; length: 16; D: -; DNA: TGTGCCAGCAGTTTACGGCAGGGTAGGGCTTACTACGAGCAGTACTTC; CDR3: CASSLRQGRAYYEQYF
size: few; V: TRBV24-1; J: TRBJ2-1; length: 16; D: TRBD1; DNA: TGTGCCACCAGTGATTCCGGGACAGGGGGCTTCAATGAGCAGTTCTTC; CDR3: CATSDSGTGGFNEQFF
size: few; V: TRBV14; J: TRBJ2-5; length: 13; D: TRBD2; DNA: TGTGCCAGCAGCCGAAGACTAGCGGGGACCCAGTACTTC; CDR3: CASSRRLAGTQYF